The 29 T cell receptor beta chains reported below all come from one sample, sequenced in a study of blood T cell repertoires in COVID-19. The repertoire was sequenced with immunoSEQ multiplex PCR; TCRdb's copy has only in-frame clones and lacks some. This table has under 300,000 clones, 70% to 85% appearing once. Sequencing was carried out using peripheral blood. The receptors were sampled from a woman aged 35 to 49 with active or convalescent COVID-19.

The chain is built from TRBV7-3 and TRBJ2-5, with a tentative D call TRBD1 (5 bases). Trimming left V 2 bases short and J 5 bases short, with 9 bases between. Germline values: CDR1 SGHTA, CDR2 FQGTGA. This CDR3 is 13 amino acids long. CDR3 nucleotides: TGTGCCAGCAGCTTAGGGGCACGGGAGACCCAGTACTTC. It yields the protein CASSLGARETQYF. The whole variable domain, filled in from reference TRBV7-3 and TRBJ2-5, reads GAGVSQTPSNKVTEKGKYVELRCDPISGHTALYWYRQSLGQGPEFLIYFQGTGAADDSGLPNDRFFAVRPEGSVSTLKIQRTERGDSAVYLCASSLGARETQYFGPGTRLLVL.

The chain combines TRBV7-8 with TRBJ1-5; 9 bases are shared with TRBD1. The CDR3 covers 16 residues. Per the germline V gene, CDR1 is SGHVS and CDR2 is FQNEAQ. J gave up 5 bases and V 5 bases, and 10 bases lay outside the gene matches. The CDR3 region is CASSRDGTGRDQPQHF. The CDR3 DNA reads as TGTGCCAGCAGCCGAGACGGGACAGGGAGGGATCAGCCCCAGCATTTT.

This clone occurred a few times. This chain joins TRBV24-1 and TRBJ1-2; a possible D gene is TRBD1 (5 bases). The CDR3 consists of 14 residues. In germline, CDR1 is KGHDR, CDR2 SFDVKD. With 2 bases removed from V and 4 bases from J, the gap between germline ends came to 10 bases. The CDR3 DNA follows: TGTGCCACCAGTGATTGGGGCAGGAGCTATGGCTACACCTTC. As protein: CATSDWGRSYGYTF.

The rearrangement links TRBV7-2 to TRBJ1-1, with 8 bases identical to TRBD1. Germline CDR1 is SGHTA and CDR2 is FQGNSA. With 5 bases clipped from V and 5 bases from J, the junction kept 4 bases outside the gene matches. There are 13 residues in the CDR3. CDR3 DNA: TGTGCCAGCAGCATTAACAGGGGGACTGAAGCTTTCTTT. It translates to CASSINRGTEAFF.

The V and J genes are TRBV7-9 and TRBJ2-2; D may be TRBD1 (5 bases). Germline V gives CDR1 SEHNR, CDR2 FQNEAQ (reference sequence). V gave up 2 bases and J gave up 4 bases, with 8 bases separating them. The CDR3 length is 14 residues. CDR3 residues: CASSLSGSTGELFF. CDR3 DNA: TGTGCCAGCAGCTTATCAGGGTCCACCGGGGAGCTGTTTTTT.

The genes are TRBV7-2 and TRBJ2-7; D call uncertain. CDR3 length: 14 amino acids. V lost 1 base, J lost 6 bases, and 13 bases lay in between. Germline values: CDR1 SGHTA, CDR2 FQGNSA. CDR3 nucleotides: TGTGCCAGCAGCTTAGGCTACCTCCCTCGCGAGCAGTACTTC. Translated, it gives CASSLGYLPREQYF. The whole variable domain, remainder taken from reference TRBV7-2 and TRBJ2-7, is GAGVSQSPSNKVTEKGKDVELRCDPISGHTALYWYRQSLGQGLEFLIYFQGNSAPDKSGLPSDRFSAERTGGSVSTLTIQRTQQEDSAVYLCASSLGYLPREQYFGPGTRLTVT.

This chain uses TRBV7-9 with TRBJ1-1, with D hard to call. Germline V CDR1 and CDR2: SEHNR, FQNEAQ (reference sequence). Deletions cut 8 bases from V and 1 base from J, with 11 bases between. This CDR3 has 13 residues. The CDR3 nucleotides read TGTGCCAGCTCAAAAGCCCGGAACACTGAAGCTTTCTTT. Residues: CASSKARNTEAFF. Supplemented by reference TRBV7-9 and TRBJ1-1, the full variable domain reads DTGVSQNPRHKITKRGQNVTFRCDPISEHNRLYWYRQTLGQGPEFLTYFQNEAQLEKSRLLSDRFSAERPKGSFSTLEIQRTEQGDSAMYLCASSKARNTEAFFGQGTRLTVV.

This chain links TRBV7-2 with TRBJ1-2, with D hard to call. The CDR3 contains 13 residues. The germline V and J ends were trimmed by 3 bases and 6 bases, with 11 bases remaining between them. Germline V CDR1 and CDR2: SGHTA, FQGNSA. CDR3 nucleotides: TGTGCCAGCAGCTTGCGACTTTTCAATGGCTACACCTTC. This gives the protein CASSLRLFNGYTF.

V is TRBV28 and J is TRBJ2-5; tentative D call: TRBD1 (6 bases). V was trimmed by 3 bases and J by 5 bases, leaving 13 bases between them. Germline CDR1 is MDHEN and CDR2 is SYDVKM. The CDR3 is 14 amino acids. CDR3 DNA sequence: TGTGCCAGCAGTTTTACAGGGACGGGGGAGACCCAGTACTTC. This sequence encodes CASSFTGTGETQYF.

The chain carries TRBV7-6 and TRBJ1-2; possible D gene TRBD1, 6 bases. This CDR3 is built from 14 residues. Trimming removed 6 bases from V and 8 bases from J, with 19 bases in between. Germline V lookup: CDR1 SGHVS, CDR2 FNYEAQ. CDR3 sequence: CASSSPLTGEGYTF. The CDR3 DNA follows: TGTGCCAGCAGTTCTCCCTTGACAGGAGAAGGCTACACCTTC.

This clone was found a few times. This chain links TRBV20-1 with TRBJ1-6; 9 bases match TRBD1. V was clipped by 3 bases and J by 9 bases; unmatched bases: 12. The CDR3 length is 16 residues. From germline, CDR1 is DFQATT and CDR2 SNEGSKA (reference sequence). The CDR3 bases are TGCAGTGCTAGTTATCCGCCGGGACAGGGAGGTTCACCCCTCCACTTT. Translating gives CSASYPPGQGGSPLHF.

At least ten counts were recorded for this clone. The J gene is TRBJ2-2, the V gene TRBV6-4; TRBD1 might be the D (5 bases). The length of the CDR3 is 16 residues. Trimming removed 2 bases at V and 1 base at J, with 11 bases between. CDR1 MRHNA and CDR2 SNTAGT come from the germline V gene. The CDR3 DNA reads as TGTGCCAGCAGTGACCTAGGGCAGGGGAACACCGGGGAGCTGTTTTTT. Its protein product is CASSDLGQGNTGELFF.

This chain connects TRBV6-5 to TRBJ1-1; 7 nucleotides agree with TRBD1. The CDR3 has 13 amino acids. Germline V gives CDR1 MNHEY, CDR2 SVGAGI. J gave up 1 base and V 6 bases, and 2 bases lay outside the gene matches. The chain's CDR3 is CASRRQGNTEAFF. The CDR3 nucleotides read TGTGCCAGCAGAAGACAGGGGAACACTGAAGCTTTCTTT.

The chain combines TRBV7-6 with TRBJ1-5; D possibly corresponds to TRBD1 (6 bases). Germline values: CDR1 SGHVS, CDR2 FNYEAQ. CDR3 length: 16 residues. V lost 6 bases, J lost 4 bases, and 19 bases lay in between. Written as DNA, the CDR3 is TGTGCCAGCAGTCCCGCGGGGGCAGGTAGGAATCAGCCCCAGCATTTT. Encoded protein: CASSPAGAGRNQPQHF.

CDR3 in DNA: TGTGCCAGCAGTTTGGCTGGGGGCCTCAGCTCCTACAATGAGCAGTTCTTC. This gives the protein CASSLAGGLSSYNEQFF. V is TRBV6-2 or TRBV6-3 and J is TRBJ2-1; D is perhaps TRBD1 (6 bases). Per the germline V gene, CDR1 is MNHEY and CDR2 is SVGEGT. V lost 4 bases and J 0 bases, leaving 16 bases between the germline ends. CDR3 length equals 17 residues.

The chain links TRBV5-1 to TRBJ2-7; TRBD2 might be the D (6 bases). The ends were cut back, 2 bases at V and 7 bases at J, with 13 bases in the middle. The germline V gene encodes CDR1 SGHRS and CDR2 YFSETQ. This CDR3 has 13 residues. The CDR3 DNA reads as TGCGCCAGCAGCTTCGGGGGTTTGAGGGAGCAGTACTTC. Translating it yields CASSFGGLREQYF.

This clone has a handful of counts. V and J are TRBV9 and TRBJ2-5; 8 positions match TRBD1. V was clipped by 0 bases and J by 3 bases; unmatched bases: 4. The length of the CDR3 is 15 residues. Germline-derived CDR1 and CDR2 are SGDLS and YYNGEE. CDR3 DNA: TGTGCCAGCAGCGTAGATGGGGACAGGAAAGAGACCCAGTACTTC. Protein product: CASSVDGDRKETQYF.

This clone appeared once. The chain employs TRBV12-3 or TRBV12-4 and TRBJ2-7; D is unclear. This CDR3 has 13 residues. The V end was cut by 6 bases, the J end by 6 bases, with 15 bases between. The CDR3 region is CASSPDTRSEQYV. The CDR3 bases are TGTGCCAGCAGCCCGGATACACGGAGCGAGCAGTACGTC.

The J gene is TRBJ2-5, the V gene TRBV7-3; D remains ambiguous. CDR1 is SGHTA, CDR2 FQGTGA, per germline. V was shortened by 1 base and J by 1 base, with 10 bases between the two germline ends. CDR3 length: 15 residues. CDR3 region: CASSLMGWAQETQYF. The CDR3 nucleotides read TGTGCCAGCAGCTTAATGGGCTGGGCCCAAGAGACCCAGTACTTC.

The chain has TRBV5-3 and TRBJ2-3; TRBD2 might be the D (6 bases). TRBV5-3 is an ORF for which the function is uncertain. This CDR3 spans 16 amino acids. V was shortened by 0 bases and J by 6 bases, with 17 bases between the two germline ends. CDR3 in amino acids: CARSLEASDWKDTQYF. The CDR3 bases are TGTGCCAGAAGCTTGGAGGCTAGCGACTGGAAGGATACGCAGTATTTT.

The chain links TRBV6-1 to TRBJ2-7; no clear D gene. The ends were cut back, 3 bases at V and 6 bases at J, with 9 bases in the middle. CDR1 is MNHNS, CDR2 SASEGT, per germline. CDR3 length: 12 residues. The CDR3 reads CASSEVASEQYV. Here the CDR3 DNA reads TGTGCCAGCAGTGAGGTAGCTAGCGAGCAGTACGTC.

The chain combines TRBV5-1 with TRBJ1-1, with 7 bases lining up with TRBD1. CDR3 length equals 13 residues. After removal of 0 bases from V and 4 bases from J, the junction contained 0 bases not matched to a gene. The germline V gene has CDR1 SGHRS and CDR2 YFSETQ. CDR3: CASSLGTGTEAFF. The CDR3 DNA is TGCGCCAGCAGCTTGGGGACAGGCACTGAAGCTTTCTTT. Supplemented by reference TRBV5-1 and TRBJ1-1, the full variable domain reads KAGVTQTPRYLIKTRGQQVTLSCSPISGHRSVSWYQQTPGQGLQFLFEYFSETQRNKGNFPGRFSGRQFSNSRSEMNVSTLELGDSALYLCASSLGTGTEAFFGQGTRLTVV.

CDR3 DNA sequence: TGTGCCAGTAGTCCAGGACAGCAGAACACTGAAGCTTTCTTT. The encoded protein is CASSPGQQNTEAFF. The V call is TRBV19, the J call TRBJ1-1; D might be TRBD1 (6 bases). The germline V gene encodes CDR1 LNHDA and CDR2 SQIVND (reference sequence). The CDR3 has 14 residues. V shed 5 bases and J shed 1 base, with 11 bases lying between them.

V usage is TRBV25-1 and J usage is TRBJ2-1; possible D gene TRBD2, 7 bases. This CDR3 has 13 residues. The germline V and J ends were trimmed by 4 bases and 6 bases, with 10 bases remaining between them. Germline V gene sequence: CDR1 MGHDK, CDR2 SYGVNS. CDR3: CASSAGGVNEQFF. The CDR3 nucleotides are TGTGCCAGCAGTGCGGGGGGCGTCAATGAGCAGTTCTTC. Supplemented by reference TRBV25-1 and TRBJ2-1, the full variable domain reads EADIYQTPRYLVIGTGKKITLECSQTMGHDKMYWYQQDPGMELHLIHYSYGVNSTEKGDLSSESTVSRIRTEHFPLTLESARPSHTSQYLCASSAGGVNEQFFGPGTRLTVL.

This clone has only a few counts. The chain uses TRBV7-9 and TRBJ2-2, with TRBD1 as a possible D gene (5 bases). The CDR3 consists of 13 residues. Germline lookup yields CDR1 SEHNR and CDR2 FQNEAQ (reference sequence). V gave up 2 bases and J gave up 7 bases, with 8 bases separating them. CDR3 nucleotide sequence: TGTGCCAGCAGCTTACAGGGCGGCGGGGAGCTGTTTTTT. It yields the protein CASSLQGGGELFF.

V is TRBV19 and J is TRBJ2-7; D remains unclear. Germline assignment: CDR1 LNHDA and CDR2 SQIVND (reference sequence). Trimming cost V 3 bases and J 7 bases, with 10 bases left between them. The CDR3 length is 12 residues. In DNA form, the CDR3 reads TGTGCCAGTAGTATGGGTTCGCGGGAGCAGTACTTC. Its protein is CASSMGSREQYF.

CDR3 residues: CAIRARGVQGTYGYTF. CDR3 bases: TGTGCCATCAGGGCTCGGGGCGTACAGGGGACTTATGGCTACACCTTC. The rearrangement uses TRBV10-3 and TRBJ1-2; 7 bases line up with TRBD1. The CDR3 is 16 residues long. V lost 6 bases and J lost 5; bases outside the gene matches: 15. Germline CDR1 and CDR2: ENHRY and SYGVKD.

V and J are TRBV9 and TRBJ1-4; TRBD1 matches 8 bases. The CDR3 consists of 16 residues. V shed 3 bases and J 7 bases; nucleotides not matched to a gene: 11. The germline V gene has CDR1 SGDLS and CDR2 YYNGEE. The CDR3 loop is CASSAGTGVSAEKLFF. The CDR3 nucleotides are TGTGCCAGCAGCGCCGGGACAGGCGTTTCCGCTGAAAAACTGTTTTTT.

The V call is TRBV14, the J call TRBJ2-7; 7 nucleotides agree with TRBD2. CDR3 length: 13 residues. The ends lost 1 base at V and 7 bases at J; junction bases unmatched: 4. The germline V gene encodes CDR1 SGHDN and CDR2 FVKESK. This chain's CDR3 is CASSQAMGGEQYV. The CDR3 nucleotides are TGTGCCAGCAGCCAAGCTATGGGGGGGGAGCAGTACGTC.